These T cell receptor beta chains were read from a single sample in a study of CD4 T cells in relation to SARS-CoV-2 and coronaviruses. Their specific antigens are unknown. Assay: immunoSEQ multiplex PCR; the TCRdb copy retains only in-frame clones and omits some. The sample includes just over 35,000 clones, 70% to 85% of them seen just once. The sample comprised naive CD4+ T cells from PBMCs, cultured in vitro. These receptors originate from an adult with COVID-19. Both conserved end residues are part of each CDR3. The order of the fields is clone size, D gene, V gene, J gene, CDR3 protein, CDR3 DNA. D genes are given only for firm matches. Size is omitted from some rows. Given values are once, few, many or a class for expanded clones.

.	.	TRBV30	TRBJ2-6	CAWKGDGANVLTF	TGTGCCTGGAAGGGGGATGGGGCCAACGTCCTGACTTTC
few	.	TRBV7-2	TRBJ2-2	CASSFVEVRRNTGELFF	TGTGCCAGCAGCTTTGTCGAAGTGCGGCGGAACACCGGGGAGCTGTTTTTT
.	.	TRBV5-1	TRBJ1-1	CASSLVVLGGNTEAFF	TGCGCCAGCAGCTTGGTTGTTCTAGGGGGGAACACTGAAGCTTTCTTT
.	.	TRBV5-5	TRBJ1-2	CASSRPGPAAYGYTF	TGTGCCAGCAGCCGACCGGGCCCGGCGGCCTATGGCTACACCTTC
few	.	TRBV7-8	TRBJ2-1	CASSLTIVGEQFF	TGTGCCAGCAGCTTAACAATAGTGGGTGAGCAGTTCTTC
once	TRBD2	TRBV9	TRBJ2-1	CASSVVPRRAGGPYNEQFF	TGTGCCAGCAGCGTAGTCCCGCGCCGAGCGGGAGGGCCCTACAATGAGCAGTTCTTC
.	TRBD2	TRBV4-1	TRBJ2-1	CASSQGLAGGGEQFF	TGCGCCAGCAGCCAGGGACTAGCGGGAGGGGGTGAGCAGTTCTTC
.	TRBD1	TRBV7-3	TRBJ2-6	CASSPRPPGTGVSGANVLTF	TGTGCCAGCAGCCCTCGACCGCCCGGGACAGGGGTATCTGGGGCCAACGTCCTGACTTTC
few	.	TRBV7-3	TRBJ2-3	CASSLSRPDTQYF	TGTGCCAGCAGCTTAAGTCGTCCAGATACGCAGTATTTT
.	.	TRBV10-1	TRBJ2-7	CASSRTRVSYEQYF	TGCGCCAGCAGTCGAACCAGGGTCTCCTACGAGCAGTACTTC
.	.	TRBV27	TRBJ2-7	CASSLWQPGYEQYF	TGTGCCAGCAGCCTCTGGCAACCGGGCTACGAGCAGTACTTC
.	.	TRBV2	TRBJ2-3	CASSGGPDFTDTQYF	TGTGCCAGCAGTGGGGGGCCGGACTTCACAGATACGCAGTATTTT
.	.	TRBV19	TRBJ2-7	CASSKDSAYREQYF	TGTGCCAGTAGTAAGGACAGCGCATACCGCGAGCAGTACTTC
.	.	TRBV10-3	TRBJ2-7	CAISGNPYEQYF	TGTGCCATCAGTGGGAACCCCTACGAGCAGTACTTC
.	TRBD2	TRBV5-1	TRBJ2-7	CASSIGVGTSGYYEQYF	TGCGCCAGCAGCATTGGGGTGGGGACTAGCGGATACTACGAGCAGTACTTC
.	.	TRBV6-1	TRBJ2-5	CASSEFARVETQYF	TGTGCCAGCAGTGAATTTGCCAGGGTGGAGACCCAGTACTTC
.	TRBD2	TRBV7-9	TRBJ2-3	CASSLSGGMTDTQYF	TGTGCCAGCAGCCTTAGCGGGGGGATGACAGATACGCAGTATTTT
.	.	TRBV2	TRBJ2-3	CASTALTSTDTQYF	TGTGCCAGCACGGCATTAACTAGCACAGATACGCAGTATTTT
.	.	TRBV11-2	TRBJ1-1	CASSLGNGQAFF	TGTGCCAGCAGCTTAGGGAACGGTCAAGCTTTCTTT
few	TRBD1	TRBV12-5	TRBJ1-2	CASGLTGGNRYGYTF	TGTGCTAGTGGTCTGACAGGGGGCAATCGCTATGGCTACACCTTC
once	TRBD2	TRBV18	TRBJ2-7	CASSPSGKGYEQYF	TGTGCCAGCTCACCTAGCGGGAAGGGTTACGAGCAGTACTTC
.	.	TRBV6-1	TRBJ1-2	CASSEVLANYGYTF	TGTGCCAGCAGTGAAGTATTAGCTAACTATGGCTACACCTTC
.	TRBD1	TRBV3-1/TRBV3-2	TRBJ2-5	CASSSTGASRETQYF	TGTGCCAGCAGCTCGACAGGGGCATCCCGAGAGACCCAGTACTTC
.	.	TRBV6-5	TRBJ2-2	CASLVLLGELFF	TGTGCCAGCCTCGTTCTCTTGGGGGAGCTGTTTTTT
.	.	TRBV7-2	TRBJ2-6	CASSLGSGANVLTF	TGTGCCAGCAGCTTAGGGTCTGGGGCCAACGTCCTGACTTTC
.	.	TRBV4-3	TRBJ1-2	CASSQELTGTNYGYTF	TGCGCCAGCAGCCAAGAACTTACAGGGACCAACTATGGCTACACCTTC
few	TRBD2	TRBV10-2	TRBJ2-2	CASRRTSGSTGELFF	TGCGCCAGCAGACGGACTAGCGGGAGCACCGGGGAGCTGTTTTTT
few	.	TRBV20-1	TRBJ2-1	CSAQGPEQFF	TGCAGTGCTCAGGGTCCTGAGCAGTTCTTC
.	.	TRBV15	TRBJ1-4	CATSGGKGPRDEKLFF	TGTGCCACCAGCGGTGGAAAGGGACCGCGGGATGAAAAACTGTTTTTT
.	.	TRBV19	TRBJ1-5	CASSIGRSNQPQHF	TGTGCCAGTAGTATAGGCAGAAGCAATCAGCCCCAGCATTTT